The 14 T cell receptor beta chains below come from one sample, sequenced in a study of response to subunit inactivated influenza vaccine. TCRdb reprocessed the RT-PCR reads via MiXCR and lists one record per CDR3 protein. The data hold more than 700,000 distinct CDR3 sequences, with 21% observed a single time. Sequenced material: PBMCs from blood, taken less than 6 days after vaccination. The receptor set was obtained from a man aged 45 to 65 who received an inactivated influenza vaccine.

The genes are TRBV12-3 or TRBV12-4 and TRBJ2-1; perhaps TRBD2 as D (5 bases). Trimming left V 0 bases short and J 2 bases short, with 11 bases between. The CDR3 contains 16 residues. CDR3 loop: CASSLAPSPPYNEQFF. The CDR3 DNA sequence: TGTGCCAGCAGTTTAGCGCCTAGCCCACCCTACAATGAGCAGTTCTTC.

In its sample, this clonotype was seen many times. The chain recombines TRBV5-1 with TRBJ2-7; perhaps TRBD1 as D (5 bases). The CDR3 has 14 residues. Trimming took off 0 bases at V and 0 bases at J, with 7 bases between the two ends. Germline-derived CDR1 and CDR2 are SGHRS and YFSETQ. Written as DNA, the CDR3 is TGCGCCAGCAGCTTGGACAGGAGCTCCTACGAGCAGTACTTC. It codes for CASSLDRSSYEQYF.

This clonotype was observed at least ten times. The junction departs from germline at one end; a sequencing error may be responsible. The chain employs TRBV9 and TRBJ2-1; 8 positions agree with TRBD1. CDR1 SGDLS and CDR2 YYNGEE come from the germline V gene. The CDR3 is 14 residues long. CDR3 in amino acids: CASSAGTGYNEQFF. CDR3 sequence (DNA): TGCGCCAGCAGCGCCGGGACAGGCTACAATGAGCAGTTCTTC.

V is TRBV10-3 and J is TRBJ1-1; possible D gene TRBD1, 6 bases. Germline lookup yields CDR1 ENHRY and CDR2 SYGVKD. V was cut by 10 bases and J by 0 bases, with 21 bases left in between. The CDR3 contains 16 residues. The CDR3: CATRTESLFVNTEAFF. The CDR3 DNA is TGTGCCACCCGGACAGAAAGCCTATTCGTGAACACTGAAGCTTTCTTT.

The J gene is TRBJ2-1, the V gene TRBV10-3; TRBD2 matches at 14 bases. The CDR3 totals 18 residues. Unmatched junction bases numbered 4, after V lost 0 bases and J lost 3 bases. CDR1 is ENHRY and CDR2 is SYGVKD in the germline V gene. DNA of the CDR3: TGTGCCATCAGTGAGTCGACTAGCGGGAGGGCCCGCTACAATGAGCAGTTCTTC. Translating gives CAISESTSGRARYNEQFF.

This clonotype was recorded many times. The J gene is TRBJ1-2, the V gene TRBV12-3 or TRBV12-4; 9 bases are shared with TRBD1. CDR3 length equals 14 residues. Trimming removed 5 bases from V and 3 bases from J; junction bases left unmatched: 4. Here the CDR3 DNA reads TGTGCCAGCAGTATAACAGGGGGCGACTATGGCTACACCTTC. This gives the protein CASSITGGDYGYTF.

V usage is TRBV18 and J usage is TRBJ2-1; 7 positions agree with TRBD2. The CDR3 runs to 15 residues. Unmatched junction bases numbered 7, after V lost 2 bases and J lost 6 bases. Germline loops: CDR1 KGHSH, CDR2 LQKENI. The CDR3 region has the DNA TGTGCCAGCTCACCATCCCTAGCGGAGGTCAATGAGCAGTTCTTC. Protein sequence: CASSPSLAEVNEQFF.

This chain joins TRBV10-3 and TRBJ1-6, with TRBD1 matching 7 bases. CDR1 is ENHRY and CDR2 is SYGVKD in the germline V gene. Trimming removed 0 bases from V and 4 bases from J; junction bases left unmatched: 0. The CDR3 contains 15 residues. The CDR3 DNA follows: TGTGCCATCAGTGAGTCGGGACAGTATAATTCACCCCTCCACTTT. Translated, it gives CAISESGQYNSPLHF.

This clonotype was seen a handful of times. The V and J genes are TRBV6-1 and TRBJ2-3; possible D gene TRBD1, 5 bases. The CDR3 runs to 12 residues. CDR1 and CDR2 from the germline V gene are MNHNS and SASEGT. The V end lost 2 bases, the J end lost 6 bases, and 6 bases lay between the germline ends. The CDR3 coding sequence is TGTGCCAGCAGTGAACAGGGTGATACGCAGTATTTT. Translation gives CASSEQGDTQYF.

The rearrangement uses TRBV12-3 or TRBV12-4 and TRBJ1-5, with unresolved D. This CDR3 is built from 13 residues. With 1 base removed from V and 7 bases from J, the gap between germline ends came to 8 bases. The CDR3 reads CASSLGAAQPQHF. Here the CDR3 DNA reads TGTGCCAGCAGTTTAGGGGCCGCCCAGCCCCAGCATTTT.

The sample holds one count of this clonotype. A much larger clone lies one base from this, so it may be a read error. V gene TRBV7-9 combines with J gene TRBJ2-1; D perhaps matches TRBD2 (6 bases). Germline lookup yields CDR1 SEHNR and CDR2 FQNEAQ (reference sequence). This CDR3 spans 16 amino acids. The CDR3 sequence: CAISLASGQRRNEQFF. CDR3 bases: TGTGCCATCAGCTTAGCCAGCGGGCAGCGTAGAAATGAGCAGTTCTTC. Combining the CDR3 with reference TRBV7-9 and TRBJ2-1 gives the whole variable domain DTGVSQNPRHKITKRGQNVTFRCDPISEHNRLYWYRQTLGQGPEFLTYFQNEAQLEKSRLLSDRFSAERPKGSFSTLEIQRTEQGDSAMYLCAISLASGQRRNEQFFGPGTRLTVL.

This clonotype was detected ten times or more. This sequence joins TRBV6-2 or TRBV6-3 and TRBJ2-3, with D perhaps assigned TRBD1 or TRBD2 (6 bases each). Germline CDR1 is MNHEY and CDR2 is SVGEGT. The CDR3 is 15 residues long. The V end lost 6 bases, the J end lost 2 bases, and 15 bases lay between the germline ends. The CDR3 protein is CASSRPGGHTDTQYF. The CDR3 DNA reads as TGTGCCAGCAGCAGGCCCGGGGGCCACACAGATACGCAGTATTTT.

This clonotype was detected a few times. V gene TRBV3-1 combines with J gene TRBJ2-3; TRBD1 or TRBD2 may be the D gene (5 bases each). With 4 bases removed from V and 5 bases from J, the gap between germline ends came to 13 bases. The germline V gene has CDR1 LGHDT and CDR2 YNNKEL (reference sequence). This CDR3 has 14 amino acids. The CDR3: CASSRRDLLDTQYF. CDR3 in DNA: TGTGCCAGCAGCCGCCGGGACCTTCTAGATACGCAGTATTTT.

This clonotype has ten or more counts. The V gene is TRBV12-3 or TRBV12-4, the J gene TRBJ2-3; 7 bases match TRBD1. V lost 6 bases and J lost 0; bases outside the gene matches: 12. This CDR3 is built from 17 residues. The CDR3 loop is CASSSRDRDPSTDTQYF. CDR3 sequence (DNA): TGTGCCAGCAGCTCCCGGGACAGAGACCCTAGCACAGATACGCAGTATTTT.